This T cell receptor beta chain was obtained from a study of cytomegalovirus exposure and HLA in healthy donors. V was cut by 6 bases and J by 7 bases, with 21 bases left in between. From germline, CDR1 is SQVTM and CDR2 ANQGSEA. The CDR3 totals 14 residues. The PCR contained 60 Vbeta and 13 Jbeta primers. Clones were read by immunoSEQ multiplex PCR, and TCRdb kept only the in-frame ones, dropping some. Among 30,000 to 40,000 clones listed, roughly two thirds were seen once. General study findings and limits: HLA-A and HLA-B allele assignments for most subjects were reportedly predicted accurately using TCR beta sequences.

A remark on this clone: What it binds is unknown.

V and J are TRBV29-1 and TRBJ1-1, with D possibly matching TRBD1 (6 bases). Sequenced material: PBMCs. The sequence was collected from a man aged 35 to 55 in good health and CMV-seropositive. In nucleotides, the CDR3 is TGCAGCGTCCTAAACCCCCGGGGGGCCAATGAAGCTTTCTTT. Translated, it gives CSVLNPRGANEAFF. Using reference TRBV29-1 and TRBJ1-1 for the parts outside the CDR3, the full variable domain is SAVISQKPSRDICQRGTSLTIQCQVDSQVTMMFWYRQQPGQSLTLIATANQGSEATYESGFVIDKFPISRPNLTFSTLTVSNMSPEDSSIYLCSVLNPRGANEAFFGQGTRLTVV.